The 20 T cell receptor beta chains below all came from one sample that was sequenced in a study of PD-L1 blockade in urothelial cancer. Profiled with immunoSEQ multiplex PCR; TCRdb holds only in-frame clones, not every one. Of about 39,000 clones in the sample, about 89% were seen once. This specimen consisted of PBMCs, obtained around atezolizumab (anti-PD-L1) treatment. These receptor sequences come from a man aged 55 to 69 with urothelial cancer.

The chain employs TRBV9 and TRBJ2-7; maybe TRBD1 (5 bases). Per germline, CDR1 SGDLS and CDR2 YYNGEE. There are 14 residues in the CDR3. The V end lost 0 bases, the J end lost 3 bases, and 10 bases lay between the germline ends. In DNA, the CDR3 is TGTGCCAGCAGCGTAGGATCAGGGAACTACGAGCAGTACTTC. Its protein product is CASSVGSGNYEQYF.

The chain is built from TRBV11-2 and TRBJ2-2; 8 bases fit TRBD2. The ends lost 2 bases at V and 2 bases at J; junction bases unmatched: 1. This CDR3 spans 15 amino acids. CDR1 is SGHAT and CDR2 is FQNNGV in the germline V gene. CDR3 in DNA: TGTGCCAGCAGCTTAAGCGGGGGTAACACCGGGGAGCTGTTTTTT. Its protein product is CASSLSGGNTGELFF. Full variable domain (outside the CDR3, taken from reference TRBV11-2 and TRBJ2-2): EAGVAQSPRYKIIEKRQSVAFWCNPISGHATLYWYQQILGQGPKLLIQFQNNGVVDDSQLPKDRFSAERLKGVDSTLKIQPAKLEDSAVYLCASSLSGGNTGELFFGEGSRLTVL.

This clone was seen more than once but under ten times. The chain combines TRBV19 with TRBJ2-7, with D tentatively TRBD1 (6 bases). V was cut by 1 base and J by 5 bases, with 15 bases left in between. The V gene's germline CDR1 is LNHDA and CDR2 SQIVND (reference sequence). The CDR3 sequence is 15 residues long. CDR3 sequence (DNA): TGTGCCAGTAGTATAGGGAACAGGGTTCTCGACGAGCAGTACTTC. Translating gives CASSIGNRVLDEQYF. Complete variable domain (other parts from reference TRBV19 and TRBJ2-7): DGGITQSPKYLFRKEGQNVTLSCEQNLNHDAMYWYRQDPGQGLRLIYYSQIVNDFQKGDIAEGYSVSREKKESFPLTVTSAQKNPTAFYLCASSIGNRVLDEQYFGPGTRLTVT.

CDR3 loop: CASSPRGLAAQETQYF. Here the CDR3 DNA reads TGTGCCAGCAGTCCTAGGGGACTAGCGGCGCAAGAGACCCAGTACTTC. The chain combines TRBV7-2 with TRBJ2-5; 11 nucleotides match TRBD2. The CDR3 sequence is 16 residues long. Germline assignment: CDR1 SGHTA and CDR2 FQGNSA. V was pared by 6 bases and J by 2 bases, with 8 bases of the junction left unmatched.

Concerning this clone: The sample has other DNA sequences that encode this CDR3 too. V gene TRBV11-3 combines with J gene TRBJ1-3, with 8 nucleotides matching TRBD1. The CDR3 contains 15 residues. Germline CDR1 SGHNT, CDR2 YENEEA. V dropped 5 bases and J dropped 2; count of bases not matched to a gene: 5. The DNA of the CDR3 is TGTGCCAGCAGCCCCGGACAGGGCCCTGGAAACACCATATATTTT. The encoded protein is CASSPGQGPGNTIYF.

The DNA for the CDR3 is TGTGCCAGCAGCCCCGAACCCAGGGGCGCGTCAGGAAACACCATATATTTT. As protein: CASSPEPRGASGNTIYF. The chain links TRBV11-2 to TRBJ1-3, with D possibly matching TRBD1 (6 bases). This CDR3 spans 17 amino acids. Germline V lookup: CDR1 SGHAT, CDR2 FQNNGV. V was cut by 5 bases and J by 4 bases, with 21 bases left in between.

This clone was observed once. The chain joins TRBV28 to TRBJ2-6; D might be TRBD1 (6 bases). The CDR3 loop spans 19 amino acids. With 3 bases removed from V and 0 bases from J, the gap between germline ends came to 18 bases. CDR1 is MDHEN, CDR2 SYDVKM, per germline. Here the CDR3 DNA reads TGTGCCAGCAGTTTCCCCCCAGGGGCAGGGAGCTCTGGGGCCAACGTCCTGACTTTC. Translated: CASSFPPGAGSSGANVLTF.

This rearrangement joins TRBV10-3 to TRBJ2-5; 10 nucleotides align to TRBD1. The CDR3 spans 14 residues. The V and J ends lost 10 bases and 5 bases, in that order; junction bases with no gene match: 10. Germline V lookup: CDR1 ENHRY, CDR2 SYGVKD. The CDR3, as DNA: TGTGCCACCAACCCGACAGGGGGCAGGGAGACCCAGTACTTC. Its translation: CATNPTGGRETQYF.

The V call is TRBV6-5, the J call TRBJ1-1; D gene ambiguous. The CDR3 has 15 residues. Germline CDR1 reads MNHEY; CDR2 reads SVGAGI. V lost 1 base and J lost 0, with 9 bases in between. The CDR3 region has the DNA TGTGCCAGCAGTTACTTTGCGGGGTTGAACACTGAAGCTTTCTTT. Translated, it gives CASSYFAGLNTEAFF.

The V and J genes are TRBV5-1 and TRBJ1-5; 11 nucleotides match TRBD1. Germline V lookup: CDR1 SGHRS, CDR2 YFSETQ. The trim removed 0 bases at V and 5 bases at J, leaving 4 bases unmatched. The CDR3 sequence is 16 residues long. The CDR3 here is CASSLDGTGGHQPQHF. The CDR3 DNA reads TGCGCCAGCAGCTTGGACGGGACAGGGGGTCATCAGCCCCAGCATTTT.

The rearrangement links TRBV18 to TRBJ1-1, with 7 bases aligning to TRBD1. Germline V gene lookup returns CDR1 KGHSH and CDR2 LQKENI. With 3 bases clipped from V and 3 bases from J, the junction kept 7 bases outside the gene matches. The CDR3 is 15 residues long. The DNA for the CDR3 is TGTGCCAGCTCACCTAGGTTCACAGGGGACACTGAAGCTTTCTTT. Its protein product is CASSPRFTGDTEAFF.

This sequence joins TRBV7-8 and TRBJ2-5; TRBD2 matches at 12 bases. Per the germline V gene, CDR1 is SGHVS and CDR2 is FQNEAQ. V was pared by 5 bases and J by 4 bases, with 8 bases of the junction left unmatched. There are 16 residues in the CDR3. The CDR3 sequence is CASSPRASGGVETQYF. The DNA for the CDR3 is TGTGCCAGCAGCCCCCGAGCTAGCGGGGGGGTAGAGACCCAGTACTTC.

J is TRBJ1-3 and V is TRBV28, with 9 bases identical to TRBD1. J lost 3 bases, V lost 6 bases, and 9 bases had no gene match. Germline CDR1 reads MDHEN; CDR2 reads SYDVKM. CDR3 length equals 16 residues. As DNA, the CDR3 is TGTGCCAGCAGCTCCGGGACAGGGTTTTATGGAAACACCATATATTTT. Translation: CASSSGTGFYGNTIYF.

This clone has a single count. V is TRBV5-1 and J is TRBJ2-7; 10 nucleotides align to TRBD1. Germline CDR1 SGHRS, CDR2 YFSETQ. V was pared by 4 bases and J by 4 bases, with 8 bases of the junction left unmatched. The CDR3 loop spans 15 amino acids. CDR3 sequence (DNA): TGCGCCAGCAGCAATCCGGGACAGGGGAAGTACGAGCAGTACTTC. As protein: CASSNPGQGKYEQYF. Together with reference TRBV5-1 and TRBJ2-7, the CDR3 gives the full variable domain: KAGVTQTPRYLIKTRGQQVTLSCSPISGHRSVSWYQQTPGQGLQFLFEYFSETQRNKGNFPGRFSGRQFSNSRSEMNVSTLELGDSALYLCASSNPGQGKYEQYFGPGTRLTVT.

The chain is built from TRBV2 and TRBJ1-4; no clear D gene. The CDR3 totals 14 residues. V was pared by 5 bases and J by 5 bases, with 12 bases between. CDR1 is SNHLY and CDR2 is FYNNEI in the germline V gene. CDR3 DNA: TGTGCCAGCAGTCCCATCACATGGAATGAAAAACTGTTTTTT. Translation gives CASSPITWNEKLFF.

The gene calls are TRBV6-6 and TRBJ1-4; no reliable D call. Trimming took 8 bases from V and 8 from J, leaving 15 bases between them. Germline V lookup: CDR1 MNHNY, CDR2 SVGAGI (reference sequence). This CDR3 region has 13 residues. The CDR3 is CASRPYGEEKLFF. The CDR3 DNA reads as TGTGCCAGCCGGCCGTACGGGGAGGAAAAACTGTTTTTT.

The rearrangement uses TRBV9 and TRBJ1-2; the D is unclear. Germline lookup yields CDR1 SGDLS and CDR2 YYNGEE. Trimming shortened V by 4 bases and J by 0 bases, and 10 bases separated the two germline ends. This CDR3 spans 14 amino acids. In nucleotides, the CDR3 is TGTGCCAGCAGCCCAGACATTCCTAACTATGGCTACACCTTC. Protein: CASSPDIPNYGYTF. Variable domain in full (rest from reference TRBV9 and TRBJ1-2): DSGVTQTPKHLITATGQRVTLRCSPRSGDLSVYWYQQSLDQGLQFLIQYYNGEERAKGNILERFSAQQFPDLHSELNLSSLELGDSALYFCASSPDIPNYGYTFGSGTRLTVV.

The chain employs TRBV4-3 and TRBJ2-3; D may be TRBD2 (6 bases). The germline V gene encodes CDR1 LGHNA and CDR2 YSLEER. The V gene lost 4 bases and the J gene lost 0 bases, with 11 bases spanning the gap. The CDR3 totals 15 residues. CDR3 nucleotides: TGCGCCAGCAGCCCGTCGGGGGTTAGCACAGATACGCAGTATTTT. Translating it yields CASSPSGVSTDTQYF.

This chain links TRBV10-1 with TRBJ1-3; D not resolved. In germline, CDR1 is WNHNN, CDR2 SYGVQD (reference sequence). This CDR3 has 15 residues. Trimming took 0 bases from V and 8 from J, leaving 14 bases between them. The DNA of the CDR3 is TGCGCCAGCAGTGAGTCGAACGGCGCCGAGGACACCATATATTTT. Its protein product is CASSESNGAEDTIYF.

This clone appeared a single time. This sequence joins TRBV10-3 and TRBJ2-1, with 14 positions matching TRBD2. V lost 8 bases to trimming and J lost 5 bases; unmatched junction nucleotides: 2. The CDR3 is made up of 14 amino acids. Germline V gene lookup returns CDR1 ENHRY and CDR2 SYGVKD. CDR3 DNA: TGTGCCATCCGGACTAGCGGGGGGCACAATGAGCAGTTCTTC. Amino acid sequence: CAIRTSGGHNEQFF.